The T cell receptor (beta chain) described here comes from a study of T cell responses to AZD1222 COVID-19 vaccine. Details on this clone: Its antigen is undetermined.

TCRdb's table, derived via immunoSEQ multiplex PCR, lists solely in-frame clones and lacks some. The data show some 79,000 clones, with approximately 83% seen just once and around 3.6% held by the top ten. Study conclusions and caveats: In a largely white British group with more females than males, clonal diversity was possibly underestimated.

The specimen was peripheral blood, collected 28 days after the second AZD1222 dose. This receptor was obtained from an adult who received the AZD1222 COVID-19 vaccine.

CDR3 in DNA: TGTGCCACCAGCGGCTCCGGTCTAGCGGGAATTTCTCTCAATGAGCAGTTCTTC. It codes for CATSGSGLAGISLNEQFF. The rearrangement joins TRBV24-1 to TRBJ2-1, with 9 bases identical to TRBD2. CDR3 length equals 18 residues. Germline CDR1 KGHDR, CDR2 SFDVKD. The V segment lost 7 bases and the J segment 6 bases; nucleotides outside the gene matches: 18.